This T cell receptor beta chain was observed in a study of early T cells in non-severe SARS-CoV-2 infection. Study details: Investigators sequenced bulk RNA drawn from unsorted whole blood, and chains remained unpaired. General study findings and limits: Matches to VDJdb favored anti-spike CD8 responses and missed private and CD4 specificities.

This clonotype occurred many times. The antigen remains unidentified. Trimming removed 2 bases from V and 3 bases from J, with 10 bases in between. The CDR3 runs 14 residues. Attached unique molecular identifiers marked individual cDNA molecules. TCRdb re-called the 5' RACE reads through MiXCR, storing one row per CDR3 protein. The table includes approximately 35,000 distinct CDR3 sequences, approximately 7.1% detected once. V and J are TRBV12-3 or TRBV12-4 and TRBJ1-1; tentative D call: TRBD1 (6 bases). Sequencing used whole blood, obtained at baseline. The TCR comes from an adult who was a healthcare worker with PCR-confirmed SARS-CoV-2 infection or an uninfected control (not recorded which). The CDR3 reads CASSLRGADTEAFF. For the CDR3, the DNA is TGTGCCAGCAGTTTACGGGGGGCGGACACTGAAGCTTTCTTT.